The rows below give T cell receptor beta chains drawn from one sample of a study of blood T cell repertoires in COVID-19. Method: immunoSEQ multiplex PCR; TCRdb's copy keeps in-frame clones and lacks some. The sample lists under 300,000 clones; approximately 82% were seen once. The specimen was peripheral blood. All receptors derive from a man older than 75 with acute or convalescent COVID-19. The CDR3 runs from the conserved cysteine through the conserved F or W. Each record gives: J gene, V gene, D gene, clone size, CDR3 protein, CDR3 DNA. D genes are given only for firm matches. Clone size is given for some rows only: seen once, a few or many times, or a class if the clone is expanded.

j_gene: TRBJ2-5
v_gene: TRBV19
d_gene: TRBD1
abundance: .
CDR3aa: CASSPGQGVRLQETQYF
CDR3nt: TGTGCCAGTAGTCCGGGACAGGGTGTTCGTTTACAAGAGACCCAGTACTTC

j_gene: TRBJ2-1
v_gene: TRBV11-3
d_gene: .
abundance: .
CDR3aa: CASSLEWGTGAGETGNEQFF
CDR3nt: TGTGCCAGCAGCTTAGAGTGGGGCACTGGGGCAGGGGAAACGGGCAATGAGCAGTTCTTC

j_gene: TRBJ1-1
v_gene: TRBV6-5
d_gene: .
abundance: .
CDR3aa: CASTGGRNTEAFF
CDR3nt: TGTGCCAGCACCGGGGGTAGGAACACTGAAGCTTTCTTT

j_gene: TRBJ1-1
v_gene: TRBV12-3/TRBV12-4
d_gene: .
abundance: .
CDR3aa: CASSFGGGKAFF
CDR3nt: TGTGCCAGCAGTTTTGGGGGAGGGAAAGCTTTCTTT

j_gene: TRBJ1-2
v_gene: TRBV6-4
d_gene: TRBD1
abundance: .
CDR3aa: CASRPTLTGHGYTF
CDR3nt: TGTGCCAGCAGGCCAACCCTGACAGGGCATGGCTACACCTTC

j_gene: TRBJ2-7
v_gene: TRBV5-1
d_gene: .
abundance: once
CDR3aa: CASSLVGAYYEQYF
CDR3nt: TGCGCCAGCAGCTTGGTAGGGGCCTACTACGAGCAGTACTTC

j_gene: TRBJ1-2
v_gene: TRBV29-1
d_gene: TRBD1
abundance: .
CDR3aa: CSVQPRTGVYGYTF
CDR3nt: TGCAGCGTTCAACCGCGGACAGGGGTTTATGGCTACACCTTC

j_gene: TRBJ2-3
v_gene: TRBV5-6
d_gene: .
abundance: .
CDR3aa: CASSLAAGTDTQYF
CDR3nt: TGTGCCAGCAGCTTGGCGGCGGGCACAGATACGCAGTATTTT

j_gene: TRBJ1-1
v_gene: TRBV5-4
d_gene: TRBD1
abundance: .
CDR3aa: CASSLDRGRSTEAFF
CDR3nt: TGTGCCAGCAGCTTGGACAGGGGGCGAAGCACTGAAGCTTTCTTT

j_gene: TRBJ1-1
v_gene: TRBV24-1
d_gene: .
abundance: .
CDR3aa: CATSAGAGPTEAFF
CDR3nt: TGTGCCACCAGTGCCGGAGCGGGGCCCACTGAAGCTTTCTTT

j_gene: TRBJ2-5
v_gene: TRBV20-1
d_gene: .
abundance: .
CDR3aa: CSASGINRPQETQYF
CDR3nt: TGCAGTGCTAGTGGAATAAACAGACCCCAAGAGACCCAGTACTTC

j_gene: TRBJ2-6
v_gene: TRBV2
d_gene: .
abundance: .
CDR3aa: CASSPDSLRANVLTF
CDR3nt: TGTGCCAGCAGTCCAGACAGTCTTAGGGCCAACGTCCTGACTTTC

j_gene: TRBJ1-6
v_gene: TRBV5-1
d_gene: .
abundance: .
CDR3aa: CASSLEARHAYNSPLHF
CDR3nt: TGCGCCAGCAGCTTGGAGGCCAGGCACGCCTATAATTCACCCCTCCACTTT

j_gene: TRBJ2-5
v_gene: TRBV19
d_gene: TRBD2
abundance: few
CDR3aa: CASRDARNSGRAKQETQYF
CDR3nt: TGTGCCAGTAGGGATGCACGGAATAGCGGGAGAGCTAAACAAGAGACCCAGTACTTC

j_gene: TRBJ2-5
v_gene: TRBV7-6
d_gene: .
abundance: .
CDR3aa: CASSRMGGQAQETQYF
CDR3nt: TGTGCCAGCAGCCGCATGGGGGGGCAGGCGCAAGAGACCCAGTACTTC

j_gene: TRBJ2-2
v_gene: TRBV20-1
d_gene: TRBD2
abundance: few
CDR3aa: CSASGGRAGYGELFF
CDR3nt: TGCAGTGCTAGTGGCGGGAGGGCCGGATACGGGGAGCTGTTTTTT

j_gene: TRBJ2-7
v_gene: TRBV5-1
d_gene: TRBD1
abundance: .
CDR3aa: CASSSGQGSFEQYF
CDR3nt: TGCGCCAGCAGCTCCGGACAGGGTTCTTTCGAGCAGTACTTC

j_gene: TRBJ2-5
v_gene: TRBV6-2/TRBV6-3
d_gene: TRBD2
abundance: .
CDR3aa: CASSSGLAGDSRRQTQYF
CDR3nt: TGTGCCAGCAGCTCCGGACTAGCGGGAGATAGTAGGCGGCAGACCCAGTACTTC

j_gene: TRBJ2-2
v_gene: TRBV19
d_gene: .
abundance: .
CDR3aa: CASWGVASNTGELFF
CDR3nt: TGTGCCAGTTGGGGGGTTGCCTCGAACACCGGGGAGCTGTTTTTT

j_gene: TRBJ2-1
v_gene: TRBV5-1
d_gene: TRBD1
abundance: few
CDR3aa: CASSLEGTGVEQFF
CDR3nt: TGCGCCAGCAGCTTGGAAGGGACAGGGGTCGAGCAGTTCTTC

j_gene: TRBJ1-1
v_gene: TRBV7-3
d_gene: .
abundance: .
CDR3aa: CASSTQGNTEAFF
CDR3nt: TGTGCCAGCAGCACCCAGGGGAACACTGAAGCTTTCTTT

j_gene: TRBJ1-6
v_gene: TRBV5-1
d_gene: TRBD1
abundance: .
CDR3aa: CASSLTGGSPLHF
CDR3nt: TGCGCCAGCAGCTTGACAGGGGGCTCACCCCTCCACTTT

j_gene: TRBJ2-5
v_gene: TRBV5-1
d_gene: TRBD2
abundance: .
CDR3aa: CASSLVPSGGAGETQYF
CDR3nt: TGCGCCAGCAGCTTGGTCCCTAGCGGGGGGGCCGGAGAGACCCAGTACTTC

j_gene: TRBJ1-4
v_gene: TRBV25-1
d_gene: .
abundance: .
CDR3aa: CASSDYGQINEKLFF
CDR3nt: TGTGCCAGCAGTGACTACGGACAGATTAATGAAAAACTGTTTTTT

j_gene: TRBJ2-2
v_gene: TRBV5-1
d_gene: TRBD1
abundance: once
CDR3aa: CASNPTGPNTGELFF
CDR3nt: TGCGCCAGCAATCCGACAGGGCCGAACACCGGGGAGCTGTTTTTT